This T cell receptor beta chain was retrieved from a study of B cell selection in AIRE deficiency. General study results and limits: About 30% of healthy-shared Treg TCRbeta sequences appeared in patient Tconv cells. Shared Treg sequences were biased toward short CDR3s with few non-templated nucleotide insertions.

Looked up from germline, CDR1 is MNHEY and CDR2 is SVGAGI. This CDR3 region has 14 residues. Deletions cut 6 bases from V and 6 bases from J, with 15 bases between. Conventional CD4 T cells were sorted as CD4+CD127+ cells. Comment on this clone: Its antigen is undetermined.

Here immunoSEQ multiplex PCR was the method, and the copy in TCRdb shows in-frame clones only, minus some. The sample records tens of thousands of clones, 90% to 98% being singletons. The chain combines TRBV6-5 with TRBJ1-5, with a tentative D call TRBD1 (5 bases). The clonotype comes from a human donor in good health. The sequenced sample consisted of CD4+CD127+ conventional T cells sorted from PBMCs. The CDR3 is CASRASGDRQPQHF. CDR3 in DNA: TGTGCCAGCAGGGCGAGCGGGGACCGTCAGCCCCAGCATTTT.